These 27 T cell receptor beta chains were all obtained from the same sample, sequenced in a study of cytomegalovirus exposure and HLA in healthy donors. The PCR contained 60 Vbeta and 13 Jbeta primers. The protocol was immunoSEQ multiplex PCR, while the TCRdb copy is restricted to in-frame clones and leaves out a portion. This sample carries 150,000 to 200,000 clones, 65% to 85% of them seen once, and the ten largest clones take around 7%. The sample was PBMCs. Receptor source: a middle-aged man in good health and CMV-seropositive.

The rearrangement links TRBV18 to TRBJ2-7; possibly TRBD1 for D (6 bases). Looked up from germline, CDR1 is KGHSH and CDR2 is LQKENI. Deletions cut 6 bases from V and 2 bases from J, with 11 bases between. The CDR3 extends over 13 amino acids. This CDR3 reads CASSPRDTYEQYF. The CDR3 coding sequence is TGTGCCAGCTCCCCCCGGGACACCTACGAGCAGTACTTC.

In DNA form, the CDR3 reads TGTGCCAGCAGTTCCAGGGGGCTGCAGAACGAGCAGTACTTC. Protein: CASSSRGLQNEQYF. This chain links TRBV6-5 with TRBJ2-5; 8 nucleotides agree with TRBD1. The DNA end is more similar to TRBJ2-7, so the J call may be wrong. Germline V gene sequence: CDR1 MNHEY, CDR2 SVGAGI. This CDR3 is 14 amino acids long.

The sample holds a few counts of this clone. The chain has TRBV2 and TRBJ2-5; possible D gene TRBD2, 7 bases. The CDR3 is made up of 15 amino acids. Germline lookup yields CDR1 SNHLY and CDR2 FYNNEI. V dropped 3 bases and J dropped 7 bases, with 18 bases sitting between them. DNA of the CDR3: TGTGCCAGCAGTGAGTCACGGGGGGCTCCGGGGACCCAGTACTTC. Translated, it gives CASSESRGAPGTQYF. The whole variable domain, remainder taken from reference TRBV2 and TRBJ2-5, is EPEVTQTPSHQVTQMGQEVILRCVPISNHLYFYWYRQILGQKVEFLVSFYNNEISEKSEIFDDQFSVERPDGSNFTLKIRSTKLEDSAMYFCASSESRGAPGTQYFGPGTRLLVL.

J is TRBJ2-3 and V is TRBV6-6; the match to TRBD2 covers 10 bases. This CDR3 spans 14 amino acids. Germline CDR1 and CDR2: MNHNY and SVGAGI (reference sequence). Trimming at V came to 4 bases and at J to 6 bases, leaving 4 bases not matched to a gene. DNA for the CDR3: TGTGCCAGCAGTTCCCGACTAGCGGGCGATACGCAGTATTTT. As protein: CASSSRLAGDTQYF.

The CDR3, as DNA: TGCAGCGTGGGACAGCCAAATCAGCCCCAGCATTTT. Amino acid sequence: CSVGQPNQPQHF. The J gene is TRBJ1-5, the V gene TRBV29-1; TRBD1 aligns across 7 bases. Germline CDR1 is SQVTM and CDR2 is ANQGSEA. The CDR3 length is 12 residues. V lost 6 bases to trimming and J lost 4 bases; unmatched junction nucleotides: 3.

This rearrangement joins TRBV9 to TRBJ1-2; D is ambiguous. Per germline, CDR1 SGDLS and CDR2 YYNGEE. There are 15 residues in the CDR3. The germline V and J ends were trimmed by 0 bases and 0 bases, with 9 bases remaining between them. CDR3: CASSVATGANYGYTF. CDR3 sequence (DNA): TGTGCCAGCAGCGTAGCAACGGGAGCTAACTATGGCTACACCTTC.

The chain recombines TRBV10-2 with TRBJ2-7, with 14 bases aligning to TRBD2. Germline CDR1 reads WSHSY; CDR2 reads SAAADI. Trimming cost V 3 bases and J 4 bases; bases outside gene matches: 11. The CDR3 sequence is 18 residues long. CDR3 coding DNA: TGCGCCAGCAGTGAAGTTGGACTAGCGGGGGGCCCGGGTTACGAGCAGTACTTC. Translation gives CASSEVGLAGGPGYEQYF.

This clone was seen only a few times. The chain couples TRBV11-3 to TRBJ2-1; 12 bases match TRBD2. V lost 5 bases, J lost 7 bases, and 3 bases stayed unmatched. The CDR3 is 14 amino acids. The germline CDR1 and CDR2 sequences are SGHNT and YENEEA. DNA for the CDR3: TGTGCCAGCAGCCCCGGGACTAGCGGGAATGAGCAGTTCTTC. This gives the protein CASSPGTSGNEQFF. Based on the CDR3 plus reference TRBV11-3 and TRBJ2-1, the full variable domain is EAGVVQSPRYKIIEKKQPVAFWCNPISGHNTLYWYLQNLGQGPELLIRYENEEAVDDSQLPKDRFSAERLKGVDSTLKIQPAELGDSAVYLCASSPGTSGNEQFFGPGTRLTVL.

The CDR3 reads CASSLEQGKTEAFF. The CDR3 coding sequence is TGCGCCAGCAGCTTGGAACAGGGGAAGACTGAAGCTTTCTTT. The chain has TRBV5-1 and TRBJ1-1; 7 nucleotides line up with TRBD1. The CDR3 is made up of 14 amino acids. In germline, CDR1 is SGHRS, CDR2 YFSETQ. Germline trimming cut 0 bases from V and 5 bases from J; bases unmatched to any gene: 4.

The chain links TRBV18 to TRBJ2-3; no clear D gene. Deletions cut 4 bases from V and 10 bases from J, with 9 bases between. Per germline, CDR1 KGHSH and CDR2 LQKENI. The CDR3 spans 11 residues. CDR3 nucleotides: TGTGCCAGCTCACAAGAAAGAGCGCAGTATTTT. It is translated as CASSQERAQYF.

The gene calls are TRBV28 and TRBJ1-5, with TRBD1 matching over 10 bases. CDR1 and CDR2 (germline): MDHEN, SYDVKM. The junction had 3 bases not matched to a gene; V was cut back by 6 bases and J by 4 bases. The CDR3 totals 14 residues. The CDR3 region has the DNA TGTGCCAGCAGGCCGGGACAGGGGAATCAGCCCCAGCATTTT. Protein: CASRPGQGNQPQHF.

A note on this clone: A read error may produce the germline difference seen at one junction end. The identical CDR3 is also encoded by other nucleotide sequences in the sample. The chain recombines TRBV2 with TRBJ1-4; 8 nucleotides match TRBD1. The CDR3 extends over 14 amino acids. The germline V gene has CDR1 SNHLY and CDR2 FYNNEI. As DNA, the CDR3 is TGCGCCGCTTCCCGGACAGGGAAGAGTGAAAAACTGTTTTTT. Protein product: CAASRTGKSEKLFF.

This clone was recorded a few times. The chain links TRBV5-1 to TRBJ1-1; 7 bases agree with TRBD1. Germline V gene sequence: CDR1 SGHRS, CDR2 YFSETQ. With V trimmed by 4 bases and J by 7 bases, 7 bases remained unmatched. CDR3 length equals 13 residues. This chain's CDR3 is CASSLIPGGEAFF. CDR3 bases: TGCGCCAGCAGCCTAATCCCAGGGGGTGAAGCTTTCTTT.

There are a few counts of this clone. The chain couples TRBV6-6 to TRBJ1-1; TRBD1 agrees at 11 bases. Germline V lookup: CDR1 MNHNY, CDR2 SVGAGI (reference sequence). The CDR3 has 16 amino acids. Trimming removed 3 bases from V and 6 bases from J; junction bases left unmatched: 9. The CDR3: CASSYPRTGGGPEAFF. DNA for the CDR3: TGTGCCAGCAGTTATCCCCGGACAGGGGGCGGCCCTGAAGCTTTCTTT.

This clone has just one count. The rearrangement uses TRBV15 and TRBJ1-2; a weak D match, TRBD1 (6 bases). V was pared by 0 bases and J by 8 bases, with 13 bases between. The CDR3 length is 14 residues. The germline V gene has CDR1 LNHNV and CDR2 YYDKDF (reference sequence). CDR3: CATSRDRGARGYTF. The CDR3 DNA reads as TGTGCCACCAGCAGAGATCGGGGGGCGCGAGGCTACACCTTC.

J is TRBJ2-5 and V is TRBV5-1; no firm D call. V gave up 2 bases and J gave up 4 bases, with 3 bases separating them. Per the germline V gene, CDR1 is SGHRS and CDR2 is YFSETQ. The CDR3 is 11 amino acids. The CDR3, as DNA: TGCGCCAGCAGCTTACTAGAGACCCAGTACTTC. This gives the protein CASSLLETQYF.

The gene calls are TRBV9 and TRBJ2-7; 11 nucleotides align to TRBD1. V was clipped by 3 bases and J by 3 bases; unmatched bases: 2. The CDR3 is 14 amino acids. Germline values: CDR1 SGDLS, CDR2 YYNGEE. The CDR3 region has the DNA TGTGCCAGCAGCGAGGGGACAGGGGGCTACGAGCAGTACTTC. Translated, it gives CASSEGTGGYEQYF.

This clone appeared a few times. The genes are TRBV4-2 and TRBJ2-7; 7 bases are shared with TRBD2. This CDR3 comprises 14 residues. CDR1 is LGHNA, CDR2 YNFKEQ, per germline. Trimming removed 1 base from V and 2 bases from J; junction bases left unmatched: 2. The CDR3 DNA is TGTGCCAGCAGCCAAGCGGGGGGTACCTACGAGCAGTACTTC. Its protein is CASSQAGGTYEQYF.

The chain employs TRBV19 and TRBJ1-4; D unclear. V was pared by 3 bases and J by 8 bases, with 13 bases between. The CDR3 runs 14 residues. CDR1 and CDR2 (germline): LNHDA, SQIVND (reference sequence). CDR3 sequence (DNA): TGTGCCAGTAGTATCGGGCCCGGGAGGGAAAAACTGTTTTTT. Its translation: CASSIGPGREKLFF.

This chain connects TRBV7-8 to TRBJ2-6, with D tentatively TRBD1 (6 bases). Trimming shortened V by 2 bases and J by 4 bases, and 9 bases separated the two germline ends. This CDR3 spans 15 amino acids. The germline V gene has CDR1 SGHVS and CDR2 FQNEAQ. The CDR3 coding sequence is TGTGCCAGCAGCTTAACAGGGTGGGGGGCCAACGTCCTGACTTTC. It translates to CASSLTGWGANVLTF. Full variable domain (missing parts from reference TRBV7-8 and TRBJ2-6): GAGVSQSPRYKVAKRGQDVALRCDPISGHVSLFWYQQALGQGPEFLTYFQNEAQLDKSGLPSDRFFAERPEGSVSTLKIQRTQQEDSAVYLCASSLTGWGANVLTFGAGSRLTVL.

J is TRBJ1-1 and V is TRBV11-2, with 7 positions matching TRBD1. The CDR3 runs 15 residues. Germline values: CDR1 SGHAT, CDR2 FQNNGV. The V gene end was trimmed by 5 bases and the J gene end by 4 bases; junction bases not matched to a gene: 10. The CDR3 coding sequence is TGTGCCAGCAGCCCCAGGACCCAGGGGGTCACTGAAGCTTTCTTT. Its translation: CASSPRTQGVTEAFF. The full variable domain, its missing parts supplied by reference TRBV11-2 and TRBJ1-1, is EAGVAQSPRYKIIEKRQSVAFWCNPISGHATLYWYQQILGQGPKLLIQFQNNGVVDDSQLPKDRFSAERLKGVDSTLKIQPAKLEDSAVYLCASSPRTQGVTEAFFGQGTRLTVV.

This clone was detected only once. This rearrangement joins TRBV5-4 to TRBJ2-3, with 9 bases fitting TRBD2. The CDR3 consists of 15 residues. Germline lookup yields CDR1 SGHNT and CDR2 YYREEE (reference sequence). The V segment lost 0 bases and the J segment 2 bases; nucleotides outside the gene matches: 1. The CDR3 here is CASSLGGGATDTQYF. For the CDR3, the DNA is TGTGCCAGCAGCTTGGGCGGGGGGGCCACAGATACGCAGTATTTT.

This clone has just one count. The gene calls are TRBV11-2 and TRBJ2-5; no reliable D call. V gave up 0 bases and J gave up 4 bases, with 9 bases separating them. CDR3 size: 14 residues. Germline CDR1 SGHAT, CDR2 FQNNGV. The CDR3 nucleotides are TGTGCCAGCAGCTTAGATCAGAGGCCAGAGACCCAGTACTTC. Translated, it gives CASSLDQRPETQYF.

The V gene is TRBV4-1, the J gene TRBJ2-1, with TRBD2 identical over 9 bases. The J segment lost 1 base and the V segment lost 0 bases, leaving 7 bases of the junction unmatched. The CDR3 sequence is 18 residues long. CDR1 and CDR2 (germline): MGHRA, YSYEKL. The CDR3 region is CASSQEGTAGGSYNEQFF. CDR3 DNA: TGCGCCAGCAGCCAAGAGGGGACAGCGGGGGGTTCCTACAATGAGCAGTTCTTC.

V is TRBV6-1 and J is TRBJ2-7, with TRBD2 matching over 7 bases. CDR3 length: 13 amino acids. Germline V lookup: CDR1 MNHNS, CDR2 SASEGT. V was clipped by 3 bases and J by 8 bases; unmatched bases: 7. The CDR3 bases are TGTGCCAGCAGTGATCCTTGGGGGGGAAAGCAGTACTTC. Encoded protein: CASSDPWGGKQYF.

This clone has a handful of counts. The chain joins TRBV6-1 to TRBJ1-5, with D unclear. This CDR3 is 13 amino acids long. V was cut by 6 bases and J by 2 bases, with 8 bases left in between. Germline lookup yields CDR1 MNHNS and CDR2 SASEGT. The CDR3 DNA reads TGTGCCAGCAGATCAGGTGGCAATCAGCCCCAGCATTTT. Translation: CASRSGGNQPQHF.

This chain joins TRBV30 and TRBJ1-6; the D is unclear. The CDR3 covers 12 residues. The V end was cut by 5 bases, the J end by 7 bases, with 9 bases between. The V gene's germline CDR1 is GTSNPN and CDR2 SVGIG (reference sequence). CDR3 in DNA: TGTGCCTGGGACACCCTGAATTCACCCCTCCACTTT. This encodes CAWDTLNSPLHF.